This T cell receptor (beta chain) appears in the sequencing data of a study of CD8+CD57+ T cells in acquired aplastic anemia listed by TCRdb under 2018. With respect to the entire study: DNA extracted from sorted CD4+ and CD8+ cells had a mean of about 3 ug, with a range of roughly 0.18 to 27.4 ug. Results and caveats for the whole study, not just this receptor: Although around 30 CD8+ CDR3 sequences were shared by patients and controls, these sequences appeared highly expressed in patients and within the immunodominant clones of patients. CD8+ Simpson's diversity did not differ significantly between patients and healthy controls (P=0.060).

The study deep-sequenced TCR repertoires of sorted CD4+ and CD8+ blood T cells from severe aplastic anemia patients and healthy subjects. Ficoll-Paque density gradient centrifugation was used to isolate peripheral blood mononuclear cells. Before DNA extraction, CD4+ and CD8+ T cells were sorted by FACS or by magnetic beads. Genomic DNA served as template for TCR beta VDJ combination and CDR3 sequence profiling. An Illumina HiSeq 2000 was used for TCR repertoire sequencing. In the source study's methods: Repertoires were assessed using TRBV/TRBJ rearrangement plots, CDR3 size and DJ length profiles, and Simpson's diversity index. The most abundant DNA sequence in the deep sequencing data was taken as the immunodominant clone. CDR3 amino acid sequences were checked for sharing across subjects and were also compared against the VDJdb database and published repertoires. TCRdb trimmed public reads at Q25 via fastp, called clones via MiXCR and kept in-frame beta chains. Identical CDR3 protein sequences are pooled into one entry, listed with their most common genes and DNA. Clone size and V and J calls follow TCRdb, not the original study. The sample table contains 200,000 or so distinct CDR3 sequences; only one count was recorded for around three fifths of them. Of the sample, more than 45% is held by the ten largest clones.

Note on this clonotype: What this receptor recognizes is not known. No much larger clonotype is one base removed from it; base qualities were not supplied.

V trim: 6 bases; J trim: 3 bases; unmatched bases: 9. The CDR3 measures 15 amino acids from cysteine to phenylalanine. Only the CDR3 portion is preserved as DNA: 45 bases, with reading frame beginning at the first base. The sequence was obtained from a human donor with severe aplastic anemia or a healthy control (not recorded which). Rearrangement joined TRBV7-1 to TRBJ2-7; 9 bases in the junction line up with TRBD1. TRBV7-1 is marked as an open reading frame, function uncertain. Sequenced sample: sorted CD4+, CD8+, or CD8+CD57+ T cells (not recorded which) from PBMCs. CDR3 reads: CASRQATGGFYEQYF. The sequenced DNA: TGTGCCAGCAGGCAGGCCACAGGGGGCTTCTACGAGCAGTACTTC.